The 17 T cell receptor beta chains in this list originate from one sample, sequenced in a study of blood T cell repertoires in COVID-19. Data came from immunoSEQ multiplex PCR; TCRdb stores just in-frame clones and leaves some out. This table has a few hundred thousand clones, around 88% appearing once. Source material: peripheral blood. The receptors shown here come from an elderly man with acute or convalescent COVID-19.

The V and J genes are TRBV19 and TRBJ1-1; maybe TRBD1 (5 bases). Trimming stripped 6 bases from V and 3 bases from J, with 20 bases between. Germline values: CDR1 LNHDA, CDR2 SQIVND (reference sequence). CDR3 length: 16 residues. Here the CDR3 DNA reads TGTGCCAGTAGGATCCGACAGTCATCCCCAGACACTGAAGCTTTCTTT. As protein: CASRIRQSSPDTEAFF.

The V gene is TRBV7-3, the J gene TRBJ2-1, with 9 bases fitting TRBD2. This CDR3 has 15 residues. Germline CDR1 reads SGHTA; CDR2 reads FQGTGA. After removal of 5 bases from V and 6 bases from J, the junction contained 8 bases not matched to a gene. DNA of the CDR3: TGTGCCAGCAGCCTGATGCCGGGACTAGCCAATGAGCAGTTCTTC. It codes for CASSLMPGLANEQFF.

This rearrangement joins TRBV7-2 to TRBJ2-1; TRBD2 aligns across 7 bases. Germline trimming cut 7 bases from V and 2 bases from J; bases unmatched to any gene: 14. This CDR3 contains 17 residues. CDR1 and CDR2 (germline): SGHTA, FQGNSA. CDR3 in DNA: TGTGCCAGCAACTTTCCTTTGGCGGGAGTGCCCTACAATGAGCAGTTCTTC. Residues: CASNFPLAGVPYNEQFF.

V gene TRBV5-4 combines with J gene TRBJ2-1; tentatively, D is TRBD2 (6 bases). Germline CDR1 SGHNT, CDR2 YYREEE (reference sequence). The CDR3 is 15 residues long. V was clipped by 0 bases and J by 4 bases, with 11 bases between them. Written as DNA, the CDR3 is TGTGCCAGCAGCTTGGCCCGGGACTTGTACAATGAGCAGTTCTTC. Residues: CASSLARDLYNEQFF.

The V gene is TRBV4-3, the J gene TRBJ2-2; 7 nucleotides match TRBD1. From germline, CDR1 is LGHNA and CDR2 YSLEER. The CDR3 totals 17 residues. V shed 2 bases and J 5 bases; nucleotides not matched to a gene: 11. This CDR3 reads CASSQLGGRYPTGELFF. The CDR3 nucleotides read TGCGCCAGCAGCCAATTAGGGGGCCGGTATCCGACCGGGGAGCTGTTTTTT.

This rearrangement joins TRBV4-3 to TRBJ2-1; possible D gene TRBD2, 6 bases. The CDR3 has 15 amino acids. Trimming shortened V by 2 bases and J by 10 bases, and 18 bases separated the two germline ends. CDR1 and CDR2 (germline): LGHNA, YSLEER. The CDR3 reads CASSQPGTGRLEQFF. The CDR3 DNA sequence: TGCGCCAGCAGCCAACCCGGGACTGGTCGTCTCGAGCAGTTCTTC.

The rearrangement uses TRBV9 and TRBJ1-3; D is uncertain. The ends were cut back, 4 bases at V and 0 bases at J, with 5 bases in the middle. The germline CDR1 and CDR2 sequences are SGDLS and YYNGEE. CDR3 length: 13 amino acids. The CDR3, as DNA: TGTGCCAGCAGCTATAACTCTGGAAACACCATATATTTT. It specifies CASSYNSGNTIYF.

The genes are TRBV19 and TRBJ1-3, with 10 positions matching TRBD1. Germline V gene data show CDR1 as LNHDA and CDR2 as SQIVND (reference sequence). V was clipped by 0 bases and J by 0 bases; unmatched bases: 5. The CDR3 is 18 residues long. CDR3 coding DNA: TGTGCCAGTAGTATAGACGGGACAGGGGCTCGCTCTGGAAACACCATATATTTT. Translating gives CASSIDGTGARSGNTIYF.

The chain recombines TRBV28 with TRBJ1-2; D is undetermined. This CDR3 region has 14 residues. V lost 7 bases to trimming and J lost 7 bases, with 19 bases between them. Germline V lookup: CDR1 MDHEN, CDR2 SYDVKM. CDR3 sequence reads: CASTQEPGVRGYTF. CDR3 coding DNA: TGTGCCAGCACCCAGGAGCCCGGGGTACGTGGCTACACCTTC.

The chain combines TRBV18 with TRBJ2-1, with 7 positions matching TRBD2. J was trimmed by 1 base and V by 3 bases; bases with no gene match: 12. The CDR3 loop spans 18 amino acids. Germline CDR1 is KGHSH and CDR2 is LQKENI. CDR3 amino acids: CASSPLPGAGRSYNEQFF. CDR3 coding DNA: TGTGCCAGCTCACCGCTTCCGGGAGCGGGACGATCCTACAATGAGCAGTTCTTC. The variable domain in full, completed from reference TRBV18 and TRBJ2-1, reads NAGVMQNPRHLVRRRGQEARLRCSPMKGHSHVYWYRQLPEEGLKFMVYLQKENIIDESGMPKERFSAEFPKEGPSILRIQQVVRGDSAAYFCASSPLPGAGRSYNEQFFGPGTRLTVL.

The chain's CDR3 is CASSQDAGEAQPQHF. CDR3 nucleotides: TGTGCCAGCAGCCAAGATGCGGGGGAGGCTCAGCCCCAGCATTTT. The genes are TRBV3-1 (or the pseudogene TRBV3-2) and TRBJ1-5, with a tentative D call TRBD1 (5 bases). V shed 0 bases and J shed 6 bases, with 12 bases lying between them. The length of the CDR3 is 15 residues. Germline V lookup: CDR1 LGHDT, CDR2 YNNKEL (reference sequence).

This chain joins TRBV10-1 and TRBJ1-2, with D perhaps TRBD1 (6 bases). The CDR3 covers 17 residues. CDR1 is WNHNN, CDR2 SYGVQD, per germline (reference sequence). V was cut by 4 bases and J by 4 bases, with 22 bases left in between. The CDR3 protein is CASSGRGRGHRSYGYTF. CDR3 DNA sequence: TGCGCCAGCAGTGGAAGAGGTCGGGGACATAGGAGCTATGGCTACACCTTC.

The chain recombines TRBV7-3 with TRBJ2-2; tentative D call: TRBD2 (6 bases). Looked up from germline, CDR1 is SGHTA and CDR2 is FQGTGA. This CDR3 spans 15 amino acids. V was shortened by 2 bases and J by 5 bases, with 12 bases between the two germline ends. The CDR3 coding sequence is TGTGCCAGCAGCTTATCGGGAGTTACTACCGGGGAGCTGTTTTTT. As protein: CASSLSGVTTGELFF.

The V call is TRBV7-2, the J call TRBJ1-1; D not certain. Germline CDR1 SGHTA, CDR2 FQGNSA. V was trimmed by 4 bases and J by 0 bases, leaving 15 bases between them. The CDR3 is made up of 16 amino acids. CDR3 DNA: TGTGCCAGCAGCTCGCAGGCATCAGGCATGAACACTGAAGCTTTCTTT. Its protein product is CASSSQASGMNTEAFF.

The chain couples TRBV7-8 to TRBJ1-4; TRBD1 might be the D (6 bases). Germline V CDR1 and CDR2: SGHVS, FQNEAQ. V was cut by 7 bases and J by 4 bases, with 13 bases left in between. The CDR3 spans 14 residues. The CDR3, as DNA: TGTGCCAGCAAATGGGACAAGGTTAATGAAAAACTGTTTTTT. Its translation is CASKWDKVNEKLFF.

The rearrangement joins TRBV6-5 to TRBJ2-3; D may be TRBD2 (6 bases). Germline V gene data show CDR1 as MNHEY and CDR2 as SVGAGI. Trimming removed 11 bases at V and 10 bases at J, with 19 bases between. The CDR3 has 12 amino acids. This chain's CDR3 is CARTTSETSQYF. For the CDR3, the DNA is TGTGCCCGCACGACTAGTGAGACGTCGCAGTATTTT.

This clone was picked up one time. V is TRBV6-5 and J is TRBJ2-2; D may be TRBD1 (6 bases). The length of the CDR3 is 13 residues. Trimming removed 8 bases at V and 4 bases at J, with 11 bases between. Looked up from germline, CDR1 is MNHEY and CDR2 is SVGAGI. CDR3 amino acids: CASLGTSTGELFF. The CDR3 region has the DNA TGTGCCAGCCTAGGGACATCCACCGGGGAGCTGTTTTTT.